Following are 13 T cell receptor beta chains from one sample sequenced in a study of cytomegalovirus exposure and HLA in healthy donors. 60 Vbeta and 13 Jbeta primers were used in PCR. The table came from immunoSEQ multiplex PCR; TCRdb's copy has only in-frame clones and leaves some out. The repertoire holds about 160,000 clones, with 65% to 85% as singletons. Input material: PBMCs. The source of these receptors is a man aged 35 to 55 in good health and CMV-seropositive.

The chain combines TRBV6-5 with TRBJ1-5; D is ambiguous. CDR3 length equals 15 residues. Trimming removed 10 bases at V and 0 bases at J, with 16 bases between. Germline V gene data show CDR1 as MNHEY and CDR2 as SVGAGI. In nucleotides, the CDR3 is TGTGCCACCAGGAGGTTAGGCAATAGCAATCAGCCCCAGCATTTT. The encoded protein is CATRRLGNSNQPQHF.

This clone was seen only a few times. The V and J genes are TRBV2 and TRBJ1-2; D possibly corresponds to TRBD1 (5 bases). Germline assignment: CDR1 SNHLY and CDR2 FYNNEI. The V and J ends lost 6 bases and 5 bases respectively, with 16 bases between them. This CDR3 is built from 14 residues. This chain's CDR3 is CASRPGGVRYGYTF. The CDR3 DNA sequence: TGTGCCAGCAGACCCGGAGGGGTACGGTATGGCTACACCTTC.

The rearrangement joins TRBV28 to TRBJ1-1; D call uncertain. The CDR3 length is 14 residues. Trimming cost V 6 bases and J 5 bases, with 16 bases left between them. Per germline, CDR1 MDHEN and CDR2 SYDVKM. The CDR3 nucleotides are TGTGCCAGCAGGGGGTGGGAGGGAGAGACTGAAGCTTTCTTT. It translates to CASRGWEGETEAFF.

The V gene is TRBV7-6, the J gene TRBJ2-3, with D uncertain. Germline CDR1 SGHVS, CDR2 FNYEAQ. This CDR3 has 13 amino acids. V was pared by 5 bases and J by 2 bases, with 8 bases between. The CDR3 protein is CASSLPYTDTQYF. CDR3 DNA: TGTGCCAGCAGCCTCCCCTACACAGATACGCAGTATTTT.

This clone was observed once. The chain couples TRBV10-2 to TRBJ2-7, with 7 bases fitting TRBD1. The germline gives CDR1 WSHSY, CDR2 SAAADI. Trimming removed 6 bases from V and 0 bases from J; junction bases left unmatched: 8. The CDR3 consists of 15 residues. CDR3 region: CASREGTESSYEQYF. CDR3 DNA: TGCGCCAGCAGGGAAGGGACAGAAAGCTCCTACGAGCAGTACTTC.

In nucleotides, the CDR3 is TGCGCCAGCAGCCAAGATTGGCAGGCGCCCTATGGCTACACCTTC. This sequence encodes CASSQDWQAPYGYTF. The V gene is TRBV4-3, the J gene TRBJ1-2, with D uncertain. This CDR3 contains 15 residues. V gave up 0 bases and J gave up 4 bases, with 12 bases separating them. Germline V lookup: CDR1 LGHNA, CDR2 YSLEER.

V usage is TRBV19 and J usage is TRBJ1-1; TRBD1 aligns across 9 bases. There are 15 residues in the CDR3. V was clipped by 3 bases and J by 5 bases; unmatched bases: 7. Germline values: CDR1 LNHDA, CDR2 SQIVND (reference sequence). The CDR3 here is CASSIPPTGGTEAFF. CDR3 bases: TGTGCCAGTAGTATCCCCCCGACAGGGGGGACTGAAGCTTTCTTT.

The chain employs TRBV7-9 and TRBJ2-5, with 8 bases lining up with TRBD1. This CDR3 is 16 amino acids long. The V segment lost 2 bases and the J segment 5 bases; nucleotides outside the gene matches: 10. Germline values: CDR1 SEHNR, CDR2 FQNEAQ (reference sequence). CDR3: CASSLRAGQGRETQYF. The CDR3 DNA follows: TGTGCCAGCAGCTTAAGGGCTGGACAGGGAAGGGAGACCCAGTACTTC.

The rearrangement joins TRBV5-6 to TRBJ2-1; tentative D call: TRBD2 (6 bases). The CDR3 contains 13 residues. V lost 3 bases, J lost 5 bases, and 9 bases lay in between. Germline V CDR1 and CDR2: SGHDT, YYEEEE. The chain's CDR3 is CASSYGGDNEQFF. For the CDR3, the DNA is TGTGCCAGCAGCTATGGAGGGGACAATGAGCAGTTCTTC.

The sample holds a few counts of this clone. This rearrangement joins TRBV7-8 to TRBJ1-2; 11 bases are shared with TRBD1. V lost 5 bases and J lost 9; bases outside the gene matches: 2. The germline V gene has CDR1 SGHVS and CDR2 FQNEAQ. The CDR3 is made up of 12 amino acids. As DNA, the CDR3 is TGTGCCAGCAGCCGGACAGGGGGCCGCTACACCTTC. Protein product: CASSRTGGRYTF.

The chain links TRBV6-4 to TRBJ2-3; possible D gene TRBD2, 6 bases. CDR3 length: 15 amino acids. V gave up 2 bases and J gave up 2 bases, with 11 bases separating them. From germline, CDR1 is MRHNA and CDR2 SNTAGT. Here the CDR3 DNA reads TGTGCCAGCAGTGACGGTGGAGGGAACACAGATACGCAGTATTTT. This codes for CASSDGGGNTDTQYF.

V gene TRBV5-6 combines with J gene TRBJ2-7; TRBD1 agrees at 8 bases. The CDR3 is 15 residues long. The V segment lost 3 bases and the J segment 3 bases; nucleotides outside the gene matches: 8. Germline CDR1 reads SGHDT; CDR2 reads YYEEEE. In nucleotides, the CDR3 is TGTGCCAGCAGCTCGTTGTGGACAGGGAGCTACGAGCAGTACTTC. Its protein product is CASSSLWTGSYEQYF.

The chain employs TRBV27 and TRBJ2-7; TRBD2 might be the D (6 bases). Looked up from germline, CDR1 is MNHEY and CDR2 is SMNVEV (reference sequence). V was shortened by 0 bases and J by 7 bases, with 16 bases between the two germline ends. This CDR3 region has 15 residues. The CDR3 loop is CASSLSGGPGREQYF. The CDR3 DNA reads TGTGCCAGCAGTTTATCCGGGGGACCCGGTCGTGAGCAGTACTTC.